A selection of T cell receptor beta chains follows, all from one sample in a study of resident and recirculating memory T cells in vitiligo. Sequencing used immunoSEQ multiplex PCR; TCRdb keeps in-frame clones, though not all of them. The sample yields about 76,000 clones, around 90% seen once. Sequencing was carried out using blood. The receptor source for this set is a male donor with vitiligo. CDR3s include the opening cysteine and the closing phenylalanine or tryptophan. Each record gives: J gene, clone size, V gene, D gene, CDR3 protein, CDR3 DNA. The D gene is left open where the match is weak. Rows may omit the clone size; those that give it use once, few, many or a size class.

TRBJ2-1	NA	TRBV27	NA	CASPTQSGDVIEQFF	TGTGCCAGTCCAACCCAGTCGGGGGACGTTATTGAGCAGTTCTTC
TRBJ2-7	NA	TRBV7-9	TRBD2	CASSPGGGASYEQYF	TGTGCCAGCAGCCCCGGCGGGGGTGCTTCCTACGAGCAGTACTTC
TRBJ2-1	NA	TRBV11-3	NA	CASGRSGDHNEQFF	TGTGCCAGCGGACGTAGCGGAGATCACAATGAGCAGTTCTTC
TRBJ1-2	NA	TRBV16	TRBD1	CASSPGGNNYGYTF	TGTGCCAGCAGCCCAGGGGGGAATAACTATGGCTACACCTTC
TRBJ1-2	NA	TRBV28	TRBD1	CASSSPGQDLRYTF	TGTGCCAGCAGTTCCCCCGGACAGGACCTACGCTACACCTTC
TRBJ2-1	once	TRBV5-6	TRBD1	CASSLTGAYNEQFF	TGTGCCAGCAGCCTGACAGGGGCATACAATGAGCAGTTCTTC
TRBJ1-2	NA	TRBV11-2	TRBD1	CASSSLYTGDNYGYTF	TGTGCCAGCAGCTCCCTTTACACAGGGGACAACTATGGCTACACCTTC
TRBJ2-3	NA	TRBV7-9	TRBD2	CASSSGLASPDTQYF	TGTGCCAGCAGCTCCGGACTAGCGAGCCCAGATACGCAGTATTTT
TRBJ2-7	NA	TRBV7-6	TRBD2	CASSLGSGRANEQYF	TGTGCCAGCAGCTTAGGAAGCGGGAGGGCGAACGAGCAGTACTTC
TRBJ2-7	NA	TRBV2	NA	CASSGAVSSYEQYF	TGTGCCAGCAGTGGGGCAGTAAGCTCCTACGAGCAGTACTTC
TRBJ2-1	NA	TRBV5-1	TRBD2	CASSFGGGWDEQFF	TGCGCCAGCAGCTTTGGCGGGGGGTGGGATGAGCAGTTCTTC
TRBJ2-2	few	TRBV5-1	NA	CASSANSGTANTGELFF	TGCGCCAGCAGCGCGAACTCCGGGACTGCTAACACCGGGGAGCTGTTTTTT
TRBJ2-3	NA	TRBV28	NA	CASSPRRLTDTQYF	TGTGCCAGCAGTCCACGGAGACTCACAGATACGCAGTATTTT
TRBJ2-1	NA	TRBV11-3	TRBD2	CASSLESGAYNEQFF	TGTGCCAGCAGCTTAGAAAGCGGGGCCTACAATGAGCAGTTCTTC
TRBJ1-5	NA	TRBV2	NA	CASENAREAHF	TGTGCCAGCGAAAACGCTCGGGAAGCGCATTTT
TRBJ2-1	NA	TRBV11-1	NA	CASSLVVGRTHEQFF	TGTGCCAGCAGCTTAGTTGTGGGGAGGACCCATGAGCAGTTCTTC
TRBJ1-4	NA	TRBV2	TRBD1	CASSPGTGEGKLFF	TGTGCCAGCAGCCCGGGGACAGGGGAGGGAAAACTGTTTTTT
TRBJ2-2	NA	TRBV4-1	NA	CASSPEVPPRPANTGELFF	TGCGCCAGCAGTCCCGAGGTACCCCCCCGCCCAGCGAACACCGGGGAGCTGTTTTTT
TRBJ2-7	NA	TRBV7-9	NA	CASSLDLDEQYF	TGTGCCAGCAGCTTAGATCTCGACGAGCAGTACTTC
TRBJ1-5	once	TRBV19	NA	CASSMLQGYQPQHF	TGTGCCAGTAGTATGTTACAGGGATATCAGCCCCAGCATTTT
TRBJ1-1	NA	TRBV27	NA	CASSLQQGMNTEAFF	TGTGCCAGCAGTCTACAACAGGGCATGAACACTGAAGCTTTCTTT
TRBJ1-5	NA	TRBV19	NA	CASSTLGGAQPQHF	TGTGCCAGTAGTACGTTGGGGGGGGCTCAGCCCCAGCATTTT
TRBJ1-4	NA	TRBV30	NA	CAWSPGGALSEKLFF	TGTGCCTGGAGCCCTGGAGGGGCTCTTAGTGAAAAACTGTTTTTT
TRBJ1-2	NA	TRBV10-2	TRBD1	CASGGQGPYGYTF	TGCGCCAGCGGGGGACAGGGACCGTATGGCTACACCTTC
TRBJ2-2	NA	TRBV28	TRBD2	CATTKTSGVNTGELFF	TGTGCCACCACAAAAACTAGCGGGGTTAACACCGGGGAGCTGTTTTTT
TRBJ2-2	NA	TRBV7-8	NA	CASSGPRREELFF	TGTGCCAGCAGCGGACCCCGTCGGGAGGAGCTGTTTTTT
TRBJ1-2	NA	TRBV5-1	NA	CASSPGTGLYGYTF	TGCGCCAGCAGCCCCGGGACGGGACTCTATGGCTACACCTTC
TRBJ2-3	NA	TRBV5-1	TRBD2	CASSLGSLTSGDTQYF	TGCGCCAGCAGCTTGGGTTCTCTGACTAGCGGTGATACGCAGTATTTT
TRBJ1-6	NA	TRBV15	NA	CATSVTVGEGNSPLHF	TGTGCCACCAGCGTGACAGTTGGGGAGGGGAATTCACCCCTCCACTTT
TRBJ2-1	NA	TRBV5-4	NA	CASSLAGIYNEQFF	TGTGCCAGCAGCTTGGCGGGGATCTACAATGAGCAGTTCTTC
TRBJ2-4	NA	TRBV7-2	TRBD2	CASSLVGSGRVGNIQYF	TGTGCCAGCAGCTTAGTCGGAAGCGGGAGGGTCGGAAACATTCAGTACTTC
TRBJ1-1	NA	TRBV6-6	NA	CASTSRGRAEAFF	TGTGCCAGCACCTCTCGGGGGAGGGCTGAAGCTTTCTTT
TRBJ2-2	NA	TRBV9	TRBD2	CASSASSGRGTGELFF	TGTGCCAGCAGCGCCAGTAGCGGGAGAGGGACCGGGGAGCTGTTTTTT
TRBJ2-7	NA	TRBV4-3	TRBD1	CASSQEPSPRGHEQYF	TGCGCCAGCAGCCAAGAGCCCTCCCCGAGGGGGCACGAGCAGTACTTC
TRBJ2-3	NA	TRBV28	NA	CASSGGPHTQYF	TGTGCCAGCAGCGGGGGGCCGCATACGCAGTATTTT
TRBJ1-1	NA	TRBV5-6	NA	CASTHLVGIGNTEAFF	TGTGCCAGCACCCACCTCGTCGGTATTGGGAACACTGAAGCTTTCTTT
TRBJ1-5	NA	TRBV28	NA	CASSFQGRAQPQHF	TGTGCCAGCAGTTTCCAGGGCAGGGCTCAGCCCCAGCATTTT
TRBJ1-1	few	TRBV7-7	NA	CASSLSRGSEAFF	TGTGCCAGCAGCTTAAGTAGGGGCAGTGAAGCTTTCTTT
TRBJ1-1	NA	TRBV11-3	TRBD1	CASSPGQGKGGEAFF	TGTGCCAGCAGCCCTGGACAGGGAAAAGGAGGTGAAGCTTTCTTT
TRBJ2-1	NA	TRBV19	TRBD2	CASSKLAGGLNEQFF	TGTGCCAGTTCGAAACTAGCGGGAGGGTTGAATGAGCAGTTCTTC
TRBJ1-5	NA	TRBV5-1	NA	CASSDGGGNQPQHF	TGCGCCAGCAGCGACGGGGGAGGCAATCAGCCCCAGCATTTT
TRBJ1-4	NA	TRBV9	NA	CASSGLGGEKLFF	TGTGCCAGCAGCGGTCTGGGGGGTGAAAAACTGTTTTTT
TRBJ2-7	NA	TRBV5-1	TRBD1	CASSLGGTAPGEQYF	TGCGCCAGCAGCTTGGGAGGGACAGCCCCCGGGGAGCAGTACTTC
TRBJ2-1	NA	TRBV10-3	TRBD2	CAISDPRAGAHSKISYNEQFF	TGTGCCATCAGTGATCCCCGAGCGGGAGCCCACAGCAAGATCTCCTACAATGAGCAGTTCTTC
TRBJ1-2	NA	TRBV6-5	NA	CASSSLGGARNGYTF	TGTGCCAGCAGTTCTCTTGGGGGGGCTAGGAATGGCTACACCTTC
TRBJ2-1	NA	TRBV2	TRBD2	CASSTGTSGREQFF	TGTGCCAGCAGTACTGGGACTAGCGGGAGGGAGCAGTTCTTC
TRBJ2-7	NA	TRBV6-1	TRBD2	CASGMREGLEQYF	TGTGCCAGTGGGATGCGGGAGGGCCTCGAGCAGTACTTC
TRBJ2-7	NA	TRBV4-2	NA	CASSQVLGSSYEQYF	TGTGCCAGCAGCCAAGTCCTCGGGAGCTCCTACGAGCAGTACTTC